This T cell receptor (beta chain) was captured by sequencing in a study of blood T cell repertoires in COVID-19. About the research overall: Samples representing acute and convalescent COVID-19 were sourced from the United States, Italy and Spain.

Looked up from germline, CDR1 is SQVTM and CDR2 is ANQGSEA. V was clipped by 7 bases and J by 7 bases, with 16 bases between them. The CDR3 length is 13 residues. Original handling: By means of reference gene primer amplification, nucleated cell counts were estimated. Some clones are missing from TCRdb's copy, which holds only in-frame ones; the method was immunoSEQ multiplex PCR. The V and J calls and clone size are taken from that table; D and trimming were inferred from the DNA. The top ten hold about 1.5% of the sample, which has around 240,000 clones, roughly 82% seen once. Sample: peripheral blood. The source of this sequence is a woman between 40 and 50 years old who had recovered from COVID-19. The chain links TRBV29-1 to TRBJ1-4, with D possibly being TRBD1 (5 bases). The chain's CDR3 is CSAQARESEKLFF. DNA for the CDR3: TGCAGCGCCCAAGCCAGGGAAAGTGAAAAACTGTTTTTT.